This TCR beta chain was documented in a study of vaccination effects on CD4 cells after COVID-19. As concerns this clone: Its specificity is not known.

Pools of viral peptides were used by the ViraFEST assay to expand antigen-specific CD4+ T cells ahead of sequencing. CD4+ T cells were isolated after around 9 days of culture. Absence of prior SARS-CoV-2 infection characterized the vaccine recipients, who showed negative nucleocapsid antibodies. The table came from immunoSEQ multiplex PCR; TCRdb's copy has only in-frame clones and leaves some out. The sample contains tens of thousands of clones, around 70% of which appear only once. Trimming removed 3 bases at V and 2 bases at J, with 13 bases between. CDR3 length: 15 amino acids. The germline V gene encodes CDR1 MGHRA and CDR2 YSYEKL.

The receptor's source is a human donor who received a COVID-19 vaccine. The chain joins TRBV4-1 to TRBJ1-1, with a weak D call TRBD1 (5 bases). This specimen was CD4+ T cells from PBMCs cultured with SARS-CoV-2 spike peptides, taken before COVID-19 vaccination. The chain's CDR3 is CASSHTQGPNTEAFF. DNA for the CDR3: TGCGCCAGCAGCCATACTCAGGGCCCCAACACTGAAGCTTTCTTT.